A selection of T cell receptor beta chains follows, all from one sample in a study of shared clonotypes between healthy human individuals. The protocol was immunoSEQ multiplex PCR, while the TCRdb copy is restricted to in-frame clones and leaves out a portion. The data hold over a million clones, with 95% to 97% observed a single time. Sequencing was carried out using naive CD4+ T cells sorted from blood. The receptors were sampled from a man younger than 40 in good health. CDR3s include the opening cysteine and the closing phenylalanine or tryptophan. A D gene is named only where the DNA matches it firmly. Only some rows state a clone size, as once, few, many or a class for expanded clones.

>16|TRBV9|TRBD2|.|TRBJ2-7
TGTGCCAGCAGCGTGGGGACTAGCCGCTCCCACTACGAGCAGTACTTC
CASSVGTSRSHYEQYF
>13|TRBV5-4|TRBD1|.|TRBJ2-7
TGTGCCAGCAGCTTTGGACAGGCATACGAGCAGTACTTC
CASSFGQAYEQYF
>16|TRBV5-8|TRBD2|.|TRBJ2-7
TGTGCCAGCAGCTTGCGGGGGGGCAGGAACTCCTACGAGCAGTACTTC
CASSLRGGRNSYEQYF
>14|TRBV29-1|TRBD2|.|TRBJ2-5
TGCAGCTCATCGACTAGCGGCCGAGGGGAGACCCAGTACTTC
CSSSTSGRGETQYF
>14|TRBV4-3|.|.|TRBJ1-1
TGCGCCAGCAGCCAAGACCGAACCTCCACTGAAGCTTTCTTT
CASSQDRTSTEAFF
>11|TRBV28|.|.|TRBJ1-5
TGTGCCACCCGAGAAGGGAAGCCCCAGCATTTT
CATREGKPQHF
>14|TRBV15|.|.|TRBJ1-1
TGTGCCACCAGCAGAGCGTTCCTGAACACTGAAGCTTTCTTT
CATSRAFLNTEAFF
>15|TRBV2|TRBD1|.|TRBJ2-3
TGTGCCAGCAGAGCCGACAGGGCCCATTCCGATACGCAGTATTTT
CASRADRAHSDTQYF
>14|TRBV28|.|.|TRBJ1-1
TGTGCCAGCAGTCGACAGCTTATGGTCACTGAAGCTTTCTTT
CASSRQLMVTEAFF
>14|TRBV19|TRBD2|.|TRBJ2-7
TGTGCCAGTATGCGGACTAGCGGGAGTTACGAGCAGTACTTC
CASMRTSGSYEQYF
>14|TRBV7-2|.|once|TRBJ2-1
TGTGCCAGCAGCTTAGGTGAAGGGCCTAATGAGCAGTTCTTC
CASSLGEGPNEQFF
>14|TRBV7-2|.|.|TRBJ1-3
TGTGCCAGCAGCACGGGAGCCTCTGGAAACACCATATATTTT
CASSTGASGNTIYF
>12|TRBV29-1|.|.|TRBJ2-7
TGCAGCGTTTCCGCCCCCAGCTACGAGCAGTACTTC
CSVSAPSYEQYF
>15|TRBV6-4|TRBD2|.|TRBJ2-2
TGTGCCAGCAGTGGACTAGCGGCGAACACCGGGGAGCTGTTTTTT
CASSGLAANTGELFF
>14|TRBV10-2|TRBD2|once|TRBJ2-1
TGCGCCACCAACCAGGCGGGAGGGTACAATGAGCAGTTCTTC
CATNQAGGYNEQFF
>14|TRBV19|TRBD1|.|TRBJ1-1
TGTGCCAGTAGTACAGGACAGGGGGCCACTGAAGCTTTCTTT
CASSTGQGATEAFF
>12|TRBV9|.|.|TRBJ2-1
TGTGCCAGCAGCGTAGAGGGGAATGAGCAGTTCTTC
CASSVEGNEQFF
>15|TRBV2|.|.|TRBJ1-4
TGTGCCAGCAGTTGGCGGGCGACTGCTCGGGAAAAACTGTTTTTT
CASSWRATAREKLFF
>15|TRBV7-2|.|.|TRBJ2-5
TGTGCCAGCAGCTCCGTCTCTAGCGTTCAGGAGACCCAGTACTTC
CASSSVSSVQETQYF
>14|TRBV5-4|.|.|TRBJ2-1
TGTGCCAGCAGCGTGGAGTTTTCCTACAATGAGCAGTTCTTC
CASSVEFSYNEQFF
>15|TRBV5-1|.|.|TRBJ2-1
TGCGCCAGCAGTCGCGGAATAGCCTACTACAATGAGCAGTTCTTC
CASSRGIAYYNEQFF
>20|TRBV9|TRBD2|.|TRBJ2-1
TGTGCCAGCAGCGTAATCCCCTCTTCTTCGAGCGGGAGTTCCTACAATGAGCAGTTCTTC
CASSVIPSSSSGSSYNEQFF
>13|TRBV14|TRBD1|.|TRBJ1-1
TGTGCCAGCAGCATCACAGGGGACACTGAAGCTTTCTTT
CASSITGDTEAFF
>17|TRBV7-9|TRBD2|.|TRBJ2-1
TGTGCCAGCAGCTTTATCCAGCGGGAGTACCATTACAATGAGCAGTTCTTC
CASSFIQREYHYNEQFF
>14|TRBV18|.|.|TRBJ1-3
TGTGCCAGCTCAGACAACCGCTCTGGAAACACCATATATTTT
CASSDNRSGNTIYF
>17|TRBV5-1|TRBD2|.|TRBJ2-3
TGCGCCAGCACCATCGGACTAGCGGGACCAAGCACAGATACGCAGTATTTT
CASTIGLAGPSTDTQYF
>15|TRBV7-2|.|.|TRBJ1-5
TGTGCCAGCAGCTTATGGTTCAGTCTAAATCAGCCCCAGCATTTT
CASSLWFSLNQPQHF
>15|TRBV30|.|.|TRBJ2-1
TGTGCCTGGAGTGGTCTAGCGTACTCCTACAATGAGCAGTTCTTC
CAWSGLAYSYNEQFF
>15|TRBV7-8|.|once|TRBJ2-7
TGTGCCAGCAGCTTAGAACGGGCCAGACCCTACGAGCAGTACTTC
CASSLERARPYEQYF
>19|TRBV11-1|TRBD1|.|TRBJ2-3
TGTGCCAGCAGCTTAGCTGGGGGACAGACTCTATGGGGCACAGATACGCAGTATTTT
CASSLAGGQTLWGTDTQYF
>17|TRBV28|TRBD2|.|TRBJ2-5
TGTGCCAGCAGTTTAAGGACTAGCGGACTATTCCAAGAGACCCAGTACTTC
CASSLRTSGLFQETQYF
>14|TRBV30|TRBD2|few|TRBJ2-7
TGTGCCTGGAGTGGGACTAGCGGGAGGTACGAGCAGTACTTC
CAWSGTSGRYEQYF
>17|TRBV10-3|TRBD1|.|TRBJ1-1
TGTGCCATCAGAGGGGACAGGGGAAGCACTATGAACACTGAAGCTTTCTTT
CAIRGDRGSTMNTEAFF
>13|TRBV18|.|.|TRBJ2-5
TGTGCCAGCTCTCTCCAATACCAAGAGACCCAGTACTTC
CASSLQYQETQYF
>12|TRBV10-3|TRBD1|.|TRBJ2-7
TGTGCCACGGGACAGGGGGGCGGCGAGCAGTACTTC
CATGQGGGEQYF
>16|TRBV6-4|.|.|TRBJ2-1
TGTGCCAGCAGTTTAACTGCTGGATACTCCTACAATGAGCAGTTCTTC
CASSLTAGYSYNEQFF
>14|TRBV11-2|.|.|TRBJ2-7
TGTGCCAGCAGCTTAGATTTTGAGGCCTACGAGCAGTACTTC
CASSLDFEAYEQYF
>18|TRBV27|TRBD1|.|TRBJ1-4
TGTGCCAGCAGCAGTTTTTGGGACAGGGTGGTAACTAATGAAAAACTGTTTTTT
CASSSFWDRVVTNEKLFF
>16|TRBV5-4|TRBD1|once|TRBJ1-1
TGTGCCAGCAGCCTCGGGACAGGGGTTGTGAACACTGAAGCTTTCTTT
CASSLGTGVVNTEAFF
>20|TRBV5-1|.|.|TRBJ2-1
TGCGCCAGCAGCGGGGGCTTGACTCTTCGCCCAGCGGGAAAATACAATGAGCAGTTCTTC
CASSGGLTLRPAGKYNEQFF
>17|TRBV2|.|.|TRBJ2-7
TGTGCCAGCAGTGACACGGCCGGGACGTGGAGCTCCTACGAGCAGTACTTC
CASSDTAGTWSSYEQYF
>15|TRBV5-6|TRBD1|once|TRBJ2-7
TGTGCCAGCAGCTATGGGACAGGACGGGGGTACGAGCAGTACTTC
CASSYGTGRGYEQYF
>15|TRBV10-3|TRBD2|.|TRBJ2-5
TGTGCCATCCGCCGGGGCGGGAGTGGCCAAGAGACCCAGTACTTC
CAIRRGGSGQETQYF
>13|TRBV5-8|.|.|TRBJ1-4
TGTGCCAGCAGCTTGAGACTTGGGGAAAAACTGTTTTTT
CASSLRLGEKLFF
>17|TRBV10-3|.|.|TRBJ2-3
TGTGCCATCAGTGAACATCCAGGCCTGAGCTCAGGAGATACGCAGTATTTT
CAISEHPGLSSGDTQYF
>15|TRBV7-2|.|.|TRBJ2-1
TGTGCCAGCAGCTTAGCTACCAGCTCCTACAATGAGCAGTTCTTC
CASSLATSSYNEQFF
>16|TRBV19|TRBD2|.|TRBJ2-7
TGTGCCAGTAGGACGGACGCGCTAGCGGAAACCTACGAGCAGTACTTC
CASRTDALAETYEQYF
>11|TRBV7-2|.|.|TRBJ2-1
TGTGCCAGCAGCCCCGGGGTCCAGCAGTTCTTC
CASSPGVQQFF
>14|TRBV2|TRBD2|.|TRBJ2-1
TGTGCCAGCAGGGGTGGACTAGGGTACAATGAGCAGTTCTTC
CASRGGLGYNEQFF
>13|TRBV29-1|TRBD1|.|TRBJ1-4
TGCAGCGCTCGGACAGGGGTGGCTGAAAAACTGTTTTTT
CSARTGVAEKLFF
>19|TRBV11-2|.|.|TRBJ2-6
TGTGCCAGCAGCTTGAGGCCGATGGGAATAGGCTCTGGGGCCAACGTCCTGACTTTC
CASSLRPMGIGSGANVLTF
>15|TRBV9|.|.|TRBJ2-1
TGTGCCAGCAGCGTAGGAGCGGTCTCCTACAATGAGCAGTTCTTC
CASSVGAVSYNEQFF
>15|TRBV5-5|TRBD1|.|TRBJ2-2
TGTGCCAGCTCTTGGGACAGGCCGAACACCGGGGAGCTGTTTTTT
CASSWDRPNTGELFF
>13|TRBV19|TRBD1|.|TRBJ2-7
TGTGCCAGTAGTAACAGGGGGTCCTACGAGCAGTACTTC
CASSNRGSYEQYF
>11|TRBV29-1|.|.|TRBJ2-7
TGCAGCGTTCAACCGGGCCACGAGCAGTACTTC
CSVQPGHEQYF
>16|TRBV4-3|TRBD2|.|TRBJ2-5
TGCGCCAGCAGCCAAGTGCTAGCGGGAGTTGGAGAGACCCAGTACTTC
CASSQVLAGVGETQYF
>11|TRBV28|.|.|TRBJ1-1
TGTGCCAGCTCCCCTCGCACTGAAGCTTTCTTT
CASSPRTEAFF